The 7 T cell receptor beta chains given below trace back to one sample, sequenced in a study of tumor-infiltrating lymphocytes in primary liver carcinoma. Total RNA (around 510 ng) served as template for TCR beta cDNA synthesis primed by a constant-region primer. Sequencing libraries for TCR beta derived from three nested multiplex PCR rounds that used slightly modified ARM-PCR. TRBV1-TRBV30 forward primers paired with a C-beta reverse primer drove the first two PCR rounds, about 9 cycles each. TCRdb re-called the multiplex PCR reads through MiXCR, storing one row per CDR3 protein. The data show 250,000 to 350,000 distinct CDR3 sequences, roughly three fifths seen once. For blood RNA, unsorted whole blood served as the source, and germline DNA was extracted too. Sequencing was carried out using peripheral blood. The receptors derive from a young woman with primary liver carcinoma and hepatitis B virus infection.

About this clonotype itself: The junction differs from germline at one of its ends, possibly a read error. The rearrangement joins TRBV12-3 or TRBV12-4 to TRBJ2-7; tentatively, D is TRBD1 or TRBD2 (5 bases each). The CDR3 consists of 15 residues. The CDR3 DNA follows: TGTGCCAGCAGTTATCCGGGGCAGCAAACCTACGAACAGTACTTC. Its protein product is CASSYPGQQTYEQYF.

The V call is TRBV7-9, the J call TRBJ2-3; 10 nucleotides align to TRBD2. Germline lookup yields CDR1 SEHNR and CDR2 FQNEAQ (reference sequence). The CDR3 sequence is 19 residues long. Trimming cost V 4 bases and J 1 base; bases outside gene matches: 14. CDR3 region: CASSSGTSVRAGRTDTQYF. The CDR3, as DNA: TGTGCCAGCAGCTCCGGGACTAGCGTGAGGGCCGGTCGCACAGATACGCAGTATTTT.

Turning to this clonotype: At one boundary the junction diverges from the germline segment, which might be a read error. The V gene is TRBV28, the J gene TRBJ2-7; possibly TRBD1 for D (5 bases). The CDR3 length is 14 residues. The germline V gene encodes CDR1 MDHEN and CDR2 SYDVKM. CDR3 bases: TGTGCCAGCAGAGGGGATCCAAGCTCCTACGAGCAATACTTC. Translated: CASRGDPSSYEQYF.

For this clonotype: A junction boundary mismatches the germline segment, possibly from a read error. V gene TRBV30 combines with J gene TRBJ2-5, with TRBD1 identical over 10 bases. Germline V gives CDR1 GTSNPN, CDR2 SVGIG (reference sequence). The CDR3 extends over 15 amino acids. This CDR3 reads CAWRGGDRGWETQYF. The CDR3 DNA reads TGTGCCTGGAGAGGTGGGGACAGGGGCTGGGAGACTCAGTACTTC.

This clonotype was picked up many times. V is TRBV29-1 and J is TRBJ2-7; 10 bases fit TRBD2. The V gene end was trimmed by 6 bases and the J gene end by 3 bases; junction bases not matched to a gene: 5. The CDR3 totals 13 residues. Germline CDR1 reads SQVTM; CDR2 reads ANQGSEA. In DNA, the CDR3 is TGCAGCGTGGGGCTAGCGGGAGACTACGAGCAGTACTTC. Protein: CSVGLAGDYEQYF.

This clonotype was seen many times. The chain is built from TRBV5-5 and TRBJ2-7, with TRBD1 matching 7 bases. The germline V gene encodes CDR1 SGHKS and CDR2 YYEKEE (reference sequence). The CDR3 totals 15 residues. J gave up 7 bases and V 2 bases, and 12 bases lay outside the gene matches. Here the CDR3 reads CASSFKAGGMTEQYF. The DNA of the CDR3 is TGTGCCAGCAGCTTTAAGGCAGGGGGAATGACGGAGCAGTACTTC.

A note on this clonotype: A read error may account for a junction end that differs from germline. V and J are TRBV5-6 and TRBJ1-1; maybe TRBD1 (5 bases). The germline V gene has CDR1 SGHDT and CDR2 YYEEEE. There are 15 residues in the CDR3. CDR3 sequence reads: CASSREVGLDTEASF. For the CDR3, the DNA is TGTGCCAGCAGCAGGGAGGTAGGGCTGGACACTGAAGCTTCCTTT. The full variable domain, completed using reference TRBV5-6 and TRBJ1-1, is DAGVTQSPTHLIKTRGQQVTLRCSPKSGHDTVSWYQQALGQGPQFIFQYYEEEERQRGNFPDRFSGHQFPNYSSELNVNALLLGDSALYLCASSREVGLDTEASFGQGTRLTVV.